This T cell receptor (beta chain) was identified in a study of sequential checkpoint blockade in melanoma (dated by TCRdb to the late 2010s). A note on the overall study: Patients were assigned by 1:1 randomization to either first-line nivolumab followed by ipilimumab (arm A) or ipilimumab followed by nivolumab (arm B). About 80% of the matched tumor biopsy pairs taken before and after treatment were from the same lesion. Maintenance nivolumab came after each of the two trial sequences. DNA from around 96 pretreatment melanoma tumor samples was subjected to TCRbeta immunosequencing. For approximately 22 patients, matched tumor biopsies were taken both before treatment and at week 13, after single-agent nivolumab (arm A) or ipilimumab (arm B). The paper as a whole reports these results and caveats: Among patients in arm A, the nivolumab-first arm, pretreatment tumor TIL clonality was associated with response (P = .04). Patients whose tumor T-cell fraction and clonality increased by week 13 were about 30 times more likely to achieve clinical benefit. Tumor T-cell fraction and clonality correlated with PD-L1 staining and CD8+ T-cell counts but not with mutational load. Within-arm analyses of tumor T-cell fraction were limited by small sample sizes and reduced statistical power. The response-prediction model combining TCR metrics and mutation burden needs validation in larger, independent patient cohorts.

In the germline V gene, CDR1 corresponds to SGDLS and CDR2 to YYNGEE. The V end gives up 3 bases and the J end 2 bases, leaving 8 bases in the junction not matched to a gene. The CDR3 covers 16 residues, taking in both the cysteine and the phenylalanine. Left in the record is the CDR3 DNA by itself, 48 bases read in frame from the first base. TCRbeta CDR3 regions were immunosequenced from genomic DNA with the immunoSEQ Assay. Genomic DNA was amplified by bias-controlled multiplex PCR before high-throughput sequencing. The original methods were these. To quantify the absolute abundance of each unique TCRbeta CDR3 region, the sequences were collapsed and filtered. Clonality, defined as 1 minus Pielou's evenness, was calculated using productive rearrangements only. Tumor T-cell fraction was calculated by normalizing TCRbeta template counts to the amount of usable DNA, which was estimated from several housekeeping genes. Clones with significantly greater frequencies in on-treatment versus baseline samples were identified using a previously published method. TCRdb provides this immuneACCESS table in a form limited to in-frame rearrangements. Some clones are lacking; in checked studies, under half of them reflect an unresolved V gene, and why the rest are absent is not known. The V and J calls and clone size come from that table; D and trimming were worked out from the DNA. This sample has 10,000 or so clones in its table, and 20% to 25% of those were observed once. About 10% of the sample is taken by the ten largest.

This clone was counted only a few times. The target of this receptor is not known. Per-base qualities were not stored, and no clone one base away is much larger. The sample's treatment or condition label is to be understood as: randomized to nivolumab then ipilimumab (arm A) or the reverse (arm B). Prior DNA-damaging chemotherapy had not been received by any trial patient. Samples were obtained from patients with melanoma enrolled in CheckMate 064, a randomized, open-label phase II trial of sequential checkpoint blockade. Genomic DNA from formalin-fixed paraffin-embedded (FFPE) tissue samples served as the input for tumor TCR sequencing.

This TCR came from a human donor with melanoma. Here the chain combines TRBV9 and TRBJ2-3, with 8 bases matching TRBD2. Material: tumor tissue (inferred from file names), obtained from a patient given nivolumab and ipilimumab in sequence. In nucleotides, the sequence is TGTGCCAGCAGCGCCCATAGCGGGGTCCACACAGATACGCAGTATTTT. Its protein product is CASSAHSGVHTDTQYF.